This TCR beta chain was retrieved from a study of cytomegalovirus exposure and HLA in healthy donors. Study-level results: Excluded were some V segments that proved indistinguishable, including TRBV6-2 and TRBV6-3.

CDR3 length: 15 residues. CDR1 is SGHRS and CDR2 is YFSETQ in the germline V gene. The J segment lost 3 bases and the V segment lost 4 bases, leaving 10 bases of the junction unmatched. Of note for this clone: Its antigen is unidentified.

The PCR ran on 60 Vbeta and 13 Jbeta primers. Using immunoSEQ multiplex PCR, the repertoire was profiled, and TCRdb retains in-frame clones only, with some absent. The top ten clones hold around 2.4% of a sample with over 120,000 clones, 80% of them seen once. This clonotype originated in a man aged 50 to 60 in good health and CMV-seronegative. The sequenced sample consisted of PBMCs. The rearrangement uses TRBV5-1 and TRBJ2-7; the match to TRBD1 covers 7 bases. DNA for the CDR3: TGCGCCAGCAGCCCCCTTTCGACAGGGCACTACGAGCAGTACTTC. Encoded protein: CASSPLSTGHYEQYF.